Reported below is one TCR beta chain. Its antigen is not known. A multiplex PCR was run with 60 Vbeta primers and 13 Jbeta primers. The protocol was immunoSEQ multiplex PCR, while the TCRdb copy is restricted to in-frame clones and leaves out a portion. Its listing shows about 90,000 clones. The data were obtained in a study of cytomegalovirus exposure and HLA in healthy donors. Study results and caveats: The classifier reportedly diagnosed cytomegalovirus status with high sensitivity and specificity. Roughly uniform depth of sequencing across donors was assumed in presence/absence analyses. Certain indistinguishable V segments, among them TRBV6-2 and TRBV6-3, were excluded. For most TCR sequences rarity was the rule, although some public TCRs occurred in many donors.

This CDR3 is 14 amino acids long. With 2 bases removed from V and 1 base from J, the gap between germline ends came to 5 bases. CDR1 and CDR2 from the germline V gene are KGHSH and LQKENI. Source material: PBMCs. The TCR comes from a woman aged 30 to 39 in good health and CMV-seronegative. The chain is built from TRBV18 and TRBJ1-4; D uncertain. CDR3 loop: CASSPGGTNEKLFF. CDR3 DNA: TGTGCCAGCTCACCAGGAGGAACTAATGAAAAACTGTTTTTT. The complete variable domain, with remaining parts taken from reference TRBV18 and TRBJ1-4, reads NAGVMQNPRHLVRRRGQEARLRCSPMKGHSHVYWYRQLPEEGLKFMVYLQKENIIDESGMPKERFSAEFPKEGPSILRIQQVVRGDSAAYFCASSPGGTNEKLFFGSGTQLSVL.